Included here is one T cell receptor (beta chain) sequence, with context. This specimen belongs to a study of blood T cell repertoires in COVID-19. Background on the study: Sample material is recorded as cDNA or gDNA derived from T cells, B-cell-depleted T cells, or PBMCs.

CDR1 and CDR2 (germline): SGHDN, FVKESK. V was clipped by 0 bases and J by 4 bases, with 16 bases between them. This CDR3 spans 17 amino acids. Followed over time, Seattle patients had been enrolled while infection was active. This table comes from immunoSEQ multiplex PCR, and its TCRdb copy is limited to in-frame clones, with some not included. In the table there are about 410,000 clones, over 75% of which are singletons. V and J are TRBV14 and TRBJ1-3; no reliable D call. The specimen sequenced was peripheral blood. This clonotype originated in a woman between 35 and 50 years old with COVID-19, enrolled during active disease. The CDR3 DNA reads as TGTGCCAGCAGCCAAGAAGGTCGTGGGTCTAGAGGAAACACCATATATTTT. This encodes CASSQEGRGSRGNTIYF. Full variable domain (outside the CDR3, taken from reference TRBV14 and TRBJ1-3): EAGVTQFPSHSVIEKGQTVTLRCDPISGHDNLYWYRRVMGKEIKFLLHFVKESKQDESGMPNNRFLAERTGGTYSTLKVQPAELEDSGVYFCASSQEGRGSRGNTIYFGEGSWLTVV.